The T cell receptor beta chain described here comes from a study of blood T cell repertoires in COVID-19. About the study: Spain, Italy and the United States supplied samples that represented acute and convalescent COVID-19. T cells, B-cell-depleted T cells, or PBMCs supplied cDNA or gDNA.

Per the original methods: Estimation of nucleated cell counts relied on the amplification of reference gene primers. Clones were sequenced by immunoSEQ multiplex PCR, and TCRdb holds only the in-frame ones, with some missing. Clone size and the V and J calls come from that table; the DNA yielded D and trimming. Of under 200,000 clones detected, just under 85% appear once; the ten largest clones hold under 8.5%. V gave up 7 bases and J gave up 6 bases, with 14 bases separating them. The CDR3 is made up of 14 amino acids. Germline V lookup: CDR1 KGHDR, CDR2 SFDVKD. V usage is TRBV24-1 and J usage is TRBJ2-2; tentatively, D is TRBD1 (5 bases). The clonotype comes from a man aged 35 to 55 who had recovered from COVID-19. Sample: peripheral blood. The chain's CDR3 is CATSGSQGPGELFF. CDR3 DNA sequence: TGTGCCACCAGCGGGTCCCAGGGTCCCGGGGAGCTGTTTTTT.